These 10 T cell receptor beta chains share one sample of origin, sequenced in a study of T cells after yellow fever vaccination. TCRdb re-derived calls from the 5' RACE reads in MiXCR, one entry per CDR3 protein. The profile shows about 230,000 distinct CDR3 sequences, approximately 6.7% of them singletons. The specimen was CD4+ T cells sorted from PBMCs, collected on the day of the yellow fever booster vaccination. These receptors were collected from a man aged 25-45 years who received the YFV17D yellow fever vaccine.

The rearrangement joins TRBV9 to TRBJ2-1; TRBD1 is a possible D gene (6 bases). The V end lost 3 bases, the J end lost 6 bases, and 16 bases lay between the germline ends. Germline CDR1 SGDLS, CDR2 YYNGEE. The CDR3 contains 15 residues. The CDR3 DNA reads TGTGCCAGCAGCGGAACAGGGTGGCCGGCCAATGAGCAGTTCTTC. Protein sequence: CASSGTGWPANEQFF. Complete variable domain (other parts from reference TRBV9 and TRBJ2-1): DSGVTQTPKHLITATGQRVTLRCSPRSGDLSVYWYQQSLDQGLQFLIQYYNGEERAKGNILERFSAQQFPDLHSELNLSSLELGDSALYFCASSGTGWPANEQFFGPGTRLTVL.

This clonotype showed up many times. The chain is built from TRBV28 and TRBJ2-2; D is ambiguous. V shed 6 bases and J shed 8 bases, with 7 bases lying between them. The CDR3 spans 11 residues. Looked up from germline, CDR1 is MDHEN and CDR2 is SYDVKM. This CDR3 reads CASRGLGELFF. CDR3 nucleotide sequence: TGTGCCAGCAGGGGGTTGGGGGAGCTGTTTTTT.

In its sample, this clonotype was seen a few times. This rearrangement joins TRBV18 to TRBJ1-2, with D hard to call. The CDR3 extends over 13 amino acids. V was cut by 2 bases and J by 2 bases, with 6 bases left in between. Per the germline V gene, CDR1 is KGHSH and CDR2 is LQKENI. The CDR3 loop reads CASSPEVNYGYTF. DNA of the CDR3: TGTGCCAGCTCACCAGAGGTCAACTATGGCTACACCTTC.

The V and J genes are TRBV21-1 and TRBJ2-3; TRBD1, the table's D call, lacks a check against the DNA. TRBV21-1 is labeled a pseudogene. This CDR3 has 14 amino acids. CDR3 protein: CASSKVGHPDTQYF. CDR3 DNA sequence: TGTGCCAGCAGCAAAGTGGGACACCCAGATACGCAGTATTTT.

This clonotype has ten or more counts. This sequence joins TRBV4-3 and TRBJ2-7; TRBD2 matches at 9 bases. The CDR3 spans 15 residues. Germline CDR1 reads LGHNA; CDR2 reads YSLEER. The J segment lost 3 bases and the V segment lost 1 base, leaving 4 bases of the junction unmatched. CDR3 loop: CASSQAAGGNYEQYF. In nucleotides, the CDR3 is TGCGCCAGCAGCCAAGCGGCGGGAGGGAACTACGAGCAGTACTTC.

This clonotype was counted at least ten times. This chain links TRBV7-8 with TRBJ1-5, with D unresolved. Trimming took off 3 bases at V and 0 bases at J, with 0 bases between the two ends. This CDR3 is 12 amino acids long. The germline gives CDR1 SGHVS, CDR2 FQNEAQ. CDR3 amino acids: CASSFSNQPQHF. CDR3 bases: TGTGCCAGCAGCTTTAGCAATCAGCCCCAGCATTTT.

This clonotype was recorded many times. The chain has TRBV5-1 and TRBJ2-6; D possibly corresponds to TRBD1 (5 bases). The CDR3 sequence is 16 residues long. Germline V gene sequence: CDR1 SGHRS, CDR2 YFSETQ. Trimming removed 2 bases from V and 2 bases from J, with 11 bases in between. The CDR3 DNA reads TGCGCCAGCAGCTTCCCCAAGGGGACTGGGGCCAACGTCCTGACTTTC. The encoded protein is CASSFPKGTGANVLTF.

This clonotype has ten or more counts. The V and J genes are TRBV20-1 and TRBJ2-7, with D perhaps assigned TRBD1 or TRBD2 (5 bases each). CDR1 is DFQATT, CDR2 SNEGSKA, per germline (reference sequence). Trimming took 6 bases from V and 6 from J, leaving 15 bases between them. This CDR3 is built from 12 residues. The CDR3 region is CSAQRDLGEQYF. As DNA, the CDR3 is TGCAGTGCCCAGAGGGACCTTGGCGAGCAGTACTTC.

This clonotype has only a few counts. The chain has TRBV5-1 and TRBJ2-1; D is ambiguous. Germline CDR1 and CDR2: SGHRS and YFSETQ. The V end lost 1 base, the J end lost 10 bases, and 15 bases lay between the germline ends. This CDR3 spans 14 amino acids. CDR3 coding DNA: TGCGCCAGCAGCTTGCCCGACACCCCAAGGGAGCAGTTCTTC. Translating gives CASSLPDTPREQFF.

With regard to this clonotype: At one end, the junction sequence differs from germline, possibly due to a read error. The chain couples TRBV29-1 to TRBJ1-5; D ambiguous. CDR1 SQVTM and CDR2 ANQGSEA come from the germline V gene. The CDR3 has 13 amino acids. CDR3 sequence (DNA): TGCGGCGTTGCCGAGTATAGCAATCAGCCCCAGCATTTT. Translated, it gives CGVAEYSNQPQHF.